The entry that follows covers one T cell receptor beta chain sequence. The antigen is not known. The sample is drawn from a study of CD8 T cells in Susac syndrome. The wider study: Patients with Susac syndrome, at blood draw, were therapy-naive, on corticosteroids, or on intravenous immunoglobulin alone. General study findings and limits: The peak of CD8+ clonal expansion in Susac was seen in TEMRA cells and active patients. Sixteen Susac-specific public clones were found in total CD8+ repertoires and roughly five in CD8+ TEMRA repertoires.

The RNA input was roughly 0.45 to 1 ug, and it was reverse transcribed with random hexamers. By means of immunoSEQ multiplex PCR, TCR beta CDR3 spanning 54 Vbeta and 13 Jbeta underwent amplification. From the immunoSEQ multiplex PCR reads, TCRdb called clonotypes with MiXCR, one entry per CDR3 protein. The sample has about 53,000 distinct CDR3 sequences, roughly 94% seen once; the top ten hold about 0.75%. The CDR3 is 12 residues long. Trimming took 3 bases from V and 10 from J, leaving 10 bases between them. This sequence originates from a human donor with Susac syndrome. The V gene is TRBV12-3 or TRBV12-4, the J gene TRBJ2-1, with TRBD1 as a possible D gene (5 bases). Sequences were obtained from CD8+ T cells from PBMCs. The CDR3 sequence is CASSFGHVEQFF. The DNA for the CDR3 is TGTGCCAGCAGTTTTGGACACGTCGAGCAGTTCTTC.